The next 23 T cell receptor beta chains were all read from a single sample in a study of CD8+ T cells in alopecia areata. The sequencing template was cDNA reverse transcribed from extracted RNA. Using immunoSEQ multiplex PCR, the repertoire was profiled, and TCRdb retains in-frame clones only, with some absent. The profile covers about 190,000 clones, with 59% appearing a single time and about 14% taken by the ten largest. This specimen was CD4+ T cells sorted from blood, taken at week 0. These receptors were collected from a human donor with alopecia areata.

Note on this clone: The germline gene is not matched at one end of the junction; a read error may be the cause. J is TRBJ1-2 and V is TRBV11-2; 10 nucleotides agree with TRBD1. The CDR3 sequence is 11 residues long. Germline V lookup: CDR1 SGHAT, CDR2 FQNNGV. The CDR3 sequence: CASSPGQGRSF. CDR3 in DNA: TGTGCCAGCAGCCCGGGACAGGGGCGTTCCTTC.

This sequence joins TRBV5-4 and TRBJ1-4, with TRBD1 matching over 9 bases. The CDR3 contains 15 residues. Germline V gives CDR1 SGHNT, CDR2 YYREEE (reference sequence). V lost 4 bases to trimming and J lost 7 bases; unmatched junction nucleotides: 8. The CDR3 protein is CASSLPTGGGEKLFF. The CDR3 DNA sequence: TGTGCCAGCAGCCTCCCGACAGGGGGTGGTGAAAAACTGTTTTTT.

This clone has a handful of counts. This chain links TRBV30 with TRBJ2-7, with a tentative D call TRBD2 (5 bases). Trimming shortened V by 1 base and J by 2 bases, and 15 bases separated the two germline ends. Germline V gene data show CDR1 as GTSNPN and CDR2 as SVGIG (reference sequence). The length of the CDR3 is 15 residues. The CDR3 spells CAWSALGRTAYEQYF. The CDR3 DNA is TGTGCCTGGAGTGCACTCGGTAGGACTGCCTACGAGCAGTACTTC.

The V call is TRBV5-1, the J call TRBJ1-4, with D hard to call. Germline values: CDR1 SGHRS, CDR2 YFSETQ. The ends were cut back, 0 bases at V and 7 bases at J, with 13 bases in the middle. This CDR3 has 15 residues. DNA of the CDR3: TGCGCCAGCAGCTTGGCGGGAGGCGACGGTGAAAAACTGTTTTTT. Protein product: CASSLAGGDGEKLFF.

This clone has only a few counts. This chain joins TRBV29-1 and TRBJ2-7; 9 nucleotides match TRBD1. The CDR3 loop spans 13 amino acids. V lost 3 bases, J lost 5 bases, and 5 bases stayed unmatched. CDR1 and CDR2 (germline): SQVTM, ANQGSEA. This CDR3 reads CSVDRGTGHEQYF. CDR3 bases: TGCAGCGTTGACCGCGGGACAGGGCACGAGCAGTACTTC.

There are a few counts of this clone. The J gene is TRBJ1-2, the V gene TRBV7-2; unclear D gene. The CDR3 is made up of 12 amino acids. CDR1 is SGHTA and CDR2 is FQGNSA in the germline V gene. The V end was cut by 10 bases, the J end by 0 bases, with 9 bases between. The CDR3 sequence: CATSGTNYGYTF. CDR3 DNA sequence: TGTGCCACCTCGGGAACTAACTATGGCTACACCTTC.

This chain joins TRBV6-5 and TRBJ2-5; D not resolved. This CDR3 has 12 residues. Trimming stripped 8 bases from V and 6 bases from J, with 13 bases between. Germline CDR1 MNHEY, CDR2 SVGAGI. CDR3 in DNA: TGTGCCAGCGGGTTGCCTCCAAAGACCCAGTACTTC. Protein sequence: CASGLPPKTQYF.

The chain uses TRBV4-1 and TRBJ2-3, with TRBD1 matching 8 bases. The CDR3 runs to 15 residues. Germline lookup yields CDR1 MGHRA and CDR2 YSYEKL. The junction had 3 bases not matched to a gene; V was cut back by 4 bases and J by 0 bases. The CDR3 loop is CASSRGQGSTDTQYF. The CDR3 bases are TGCGCCAGCAGCCGCGGACAGGGAAGCACAGATACGCAGTATTTT.

J is TRBJ2-1 and V is TRBV6-1; TRBD2 agrees at 10 bases. The V segment lost 6 bases and the J segment 4 bases; nucleotides outside the gene matches: 3. This CDR3 spans 14 amino acids. Germline values: CDR1 MNHNS, CDR2 SASEGT. CDR3 protein: CASRRAGGYNEQFF. The CDR3 nucleotides are TGTGCCAGCAGGAGAGCGGGGGGGTACAATGAGCAGTTCTTC.

This chain connects TRBV9 to TRBJ2-5, with 7 bases matching TRBD1. The V segment lost 0 bases and the J segment 2 bases; nucleotides outside the gene matches: 1. Germline V gene data show CDR1 as SGDLS and CDR2 as YYNGEE. The CDR3 has 14 residues. DNA for the CDR3: TGTGCCAGCAGCGTAGAGGGACAGCAAGAGACCCAGTACTTC. Residues: CASSVEGQQETQYF.

This clone was seen only a few times. The chain recombines TRBV4-1 with TRBJ2-1, with D possibly being TRBD2 (5 bases). V was cut by 1 base and J by 0 bases, with 13 bases left in between. Germline V CDR1 and CDR2: MGHRA, YSYEKL. This CDR3 has 17 amino acids. CDR3 DNA sequence: TGCGCCAGCAGCCAAGTGAGTAGCGCTAGCTCCTACAATGAGCAGTTCTTC. Translated, it gives CASSQVSSASSYNEQFF.

The V gene is TRBV27, the J gene TRBJ2-5, with D possibly TRBD1 on 8 matching bases. Germline V gene lookup returns CDR1 MNHEY and CDR2 SMNVEV (reference sequence). Trimming cost V 7 bases and J 5 bases, with 20 bases left between them. This CDR3 spans 15 amino acids. CDR3 coding DNA: TGTGCCAGCACCCTACGGACAGGGCGGGGGGAGACCCAGTACTTC. Translation: CASTLRTGRGETQYF.

As to this clone: The sample carries other DNA sequences with the same CDR3. The chain links TRBV5-1 to TRBJ2-6; 10 bases are shared with TRBD1. Germline V gene lookup returns CDR1 SGHRS and CDR2 YFSETQ. The CDR3 sequence is 19 residues long. Losses at the gene ends were 0 bases for V and 0 bases for J; bases not matched to a gene: 6. In nucleotides, the CDR3 is TGCGCCAGCAGCTTGGGGACAGGGGGTTCCCTCTCTGGGGCCAACGTCCTGACTTTC. Encoded protein: CASSLGTGGSLSGANVLTF.

The chain has TRBV10-3 and TRBJ2-7; TRBD1 agrees at 9 bases. CDR3 length equals 15 residues. Germline loops: CDR1 ENHRY, CDR2 SYGVKD. J lost 2 bases, V lost 0 bases, and 2 bases had no gene match. The CDR3 region has the DNA TGTGCCATCAGTGAGTCCCGGACAGGGGCCTACGAGCAGTACTTC. Encoded protein: CAISESRTGAYEQYF.

This clone turned up a few times. V usage is TRBV15 and J usage is TRBJ2-7; no clear D gene. CDR1 is LNHNV, CDR2 YYDKDF, per germline (reference sequence). The CDR3 totals 12 residues. V lost 0 bases, J lost 9 bases, and 9 bases lay in between. CDR3 in amino acids: CATSRDRTVQYF. Here the CDR3 DNA reads TGTGCCACCAGCAGAGATCGGACGGTGCAGTACTTC.

This clone has more than one count but fewer than ten. The chain is built from TRBV30 and TRBJ1-2; D remains unclear. V lost 4 bases, J lost 8 bases, and 14 bases lay in between. There are 12 residues in the CDR3. Germline-derived CDR1 and CDR2 are GTSNPN and SVGIG (reference sequence). The CDR3 loop reads CAWTPSGGGYTF. In nucleotides, the CDR3 is TGTGCCTGGACCCCCTCTGGCGGCGGCTACACCTTC.

The V call is TRBV5-1, the J call TRBJ2-5; D not resolved. V shed 4 bases and J shed 5 bases, with 15 bases lying between them. The CDR3 totals 14 residues. Looked up from germline, CDR1 is SGHRS and CDR2 is YFSETQ. CDR3 in amino acids: CASSTRAPEETQYF. The CDR3, as DNA: TGCGCCAGCAGCACCCGGGCCCCCGAGGAGACCCAGTACTTC.

The rearrangement uses TRBV19 and TRBJ2-1; 7 nucleotides line up with TRBD2. V lost 7 bases to trimming and J lost 4 bases; unmatched junction nucleotides: 7. Germline V lookup: CDR1 LNHDA, CDR2 SQIVND (reference sequence). This CDR3 comprises 14 residues. The DNA for the CDR3 is TGTGCCAGTAAGTCCCTAGCGGAGTACAATGAGCAGTTCTTC. It encodes CASKSLAEYNEQFF.

The chain carries TRBV5-1 and TRBJ2-3; the match to TRBD1 covers 10 bases. The J segment lost 1 base and the V segment lost 4 bases, leaving 6 bases of the junction unmatched. Per germline, CDR1 SGHRS and CDR2 YFSETQ. The CDR3 spans 16 residues. The CDR3 nucleotides read TGCGCCAGCAGCCTACTTGGGACAGGGGGCACAGATACGCAGTATTTT. It codes for CASSLLGTGGTDTQYF.

The rearrangement uses TRBV7-2 and TRBJ2-5; 9 bases are a match to TRBD2. The CDR3 runs to 16 residues. Per germline, CDR1 SGHTA and CDR2 FQGNSA. With V trimmed by 1 base and J by 5 bases, 8 bases remained unmatched. CDR3 DNA: TGTGCCAGCAGCTTAGTTCTAGCGGGGCCCGGGGAGACCCAGTACTTC. Amino acid sequence: CASSLVLAGPGETQYF.

CDR3 region: CSGGTWDNEQFF. DNA of the CDR3: TGCAGCGGGGGGACGTGGGACAATGAGCAGTTCTTC. V usage is TRBV29-1 and J usage is TRBJ2-1; D might be TRBD1 or TRBD2, each matching 5 bases. The CDR3 length is 12 residues. V gave up 7 bases and J gave up 5 bases, with 12 bases separating them. The germline CDR1 and CDR2 sequences are SQVTM and ANQGSEA.

The chain joins TRBV27 to TRBJ1-2, with D maybe TRBD1 (5 bases). From germline, CDR1 is MNHEY and CDR2 SMNVEV (reference sequence). The CDR3 extends over 13 amino acids. V was cut by 8 bases and J by 3 bases, with 13 bases left in between. CDR3 region: CASRRDGHYGYTF. The DNA of the CDR3 is TGTGCCAGCCGTCGGGACGGCCACTATGGCTACACCTTC.

The chain recombines TRBV5-1 with TRBJ2-2; D may match TRBD1 or TRBD2 (5 bases each). Germline CDR1 SGHRS, CDR2 YFSETQ. The ends were cut back, 3 bases at V and 3 bases at J, with 12 bases in the middle. This CDR3 spans 15 amino acids. CDR3 region: CASSSRGADTGELFF. Here the CDR3 DNA reads TGCGCCAGCAGCTCTCGAGGGGCGGACACCGGGGAGCTGTTTTTT.